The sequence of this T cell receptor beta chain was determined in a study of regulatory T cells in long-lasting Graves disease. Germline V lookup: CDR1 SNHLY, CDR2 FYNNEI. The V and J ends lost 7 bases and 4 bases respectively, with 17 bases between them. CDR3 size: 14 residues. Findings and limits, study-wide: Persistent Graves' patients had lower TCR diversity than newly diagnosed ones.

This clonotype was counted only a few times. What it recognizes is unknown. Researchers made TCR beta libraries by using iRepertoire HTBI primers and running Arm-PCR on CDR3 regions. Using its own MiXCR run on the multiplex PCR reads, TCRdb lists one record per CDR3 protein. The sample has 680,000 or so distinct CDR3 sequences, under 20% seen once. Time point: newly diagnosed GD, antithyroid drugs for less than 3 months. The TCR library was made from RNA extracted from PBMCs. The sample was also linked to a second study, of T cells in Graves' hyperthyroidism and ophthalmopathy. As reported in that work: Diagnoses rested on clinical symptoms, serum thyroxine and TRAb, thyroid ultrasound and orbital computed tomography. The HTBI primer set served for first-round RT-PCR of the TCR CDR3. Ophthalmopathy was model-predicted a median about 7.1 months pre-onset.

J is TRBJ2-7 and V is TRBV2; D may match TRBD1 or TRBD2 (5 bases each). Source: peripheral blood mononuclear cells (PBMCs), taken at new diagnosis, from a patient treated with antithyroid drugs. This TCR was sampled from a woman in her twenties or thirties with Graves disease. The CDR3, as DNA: TGTGCCAGCAAGCTGTGGGACGGCCCTTACGAGCAGTACTTC. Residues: CASKLWDGPYEQYF.